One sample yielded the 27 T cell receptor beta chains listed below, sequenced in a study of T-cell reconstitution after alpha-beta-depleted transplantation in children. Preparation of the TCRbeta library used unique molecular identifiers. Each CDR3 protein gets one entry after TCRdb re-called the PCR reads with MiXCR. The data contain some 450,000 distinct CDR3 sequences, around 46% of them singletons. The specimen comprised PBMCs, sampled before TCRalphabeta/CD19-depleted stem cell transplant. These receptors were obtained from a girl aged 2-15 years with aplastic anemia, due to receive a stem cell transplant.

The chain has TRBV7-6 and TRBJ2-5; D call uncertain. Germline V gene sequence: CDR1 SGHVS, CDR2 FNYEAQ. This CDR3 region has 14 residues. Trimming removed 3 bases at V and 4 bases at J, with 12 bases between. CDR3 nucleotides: TGTGCCAGCAGCTTCGGACCCGAAAGAGAGACCCAGTACTTC. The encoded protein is CASSFGPERETQYF. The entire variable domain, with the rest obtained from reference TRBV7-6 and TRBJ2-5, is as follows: GAGVSQSPRYKVTKRGQDVALRCDPISGHVSLYWYRQALGQGPEFLTYFNYEAQQDKSGLPNDRFSAERPEGSISTLTIQRTEQRDSAMYRCASSFGPERETQYFGPGTRLLVL.

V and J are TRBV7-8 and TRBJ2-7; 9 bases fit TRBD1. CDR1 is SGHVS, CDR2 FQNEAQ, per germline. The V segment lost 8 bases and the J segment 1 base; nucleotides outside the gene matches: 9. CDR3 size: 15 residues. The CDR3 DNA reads TGTGCCAGCGGAAGTCCCGGGACAGGGTCCTACGAGCAGTACTTC. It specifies CASGSPGTGSYEQYF.

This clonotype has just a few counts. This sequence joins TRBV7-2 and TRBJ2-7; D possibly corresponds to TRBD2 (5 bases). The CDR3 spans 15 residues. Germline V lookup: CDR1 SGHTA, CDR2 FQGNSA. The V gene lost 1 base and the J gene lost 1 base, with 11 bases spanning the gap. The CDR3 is CASSLDTGTSYEQYF. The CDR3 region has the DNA TGTGCCAGCAGCTTAGACACGGGAACGTCCTACGAGCAGTACTTC. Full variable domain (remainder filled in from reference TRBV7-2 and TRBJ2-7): GAGVSQSPSNKVTEKGKDVELRCDPISGHTALYWYRQSLGQGLEFLIYFQGNSAPDKSGLPSDRFSAERTGGSVSTLTIQRTQQEDSAVYLCASSLDTGTSYEQYFGPGTRLTVT.

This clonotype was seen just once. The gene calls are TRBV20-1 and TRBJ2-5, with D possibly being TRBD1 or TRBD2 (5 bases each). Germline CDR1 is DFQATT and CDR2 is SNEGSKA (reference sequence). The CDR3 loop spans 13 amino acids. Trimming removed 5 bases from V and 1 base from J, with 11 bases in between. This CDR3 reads CSAFRDAQETQYF. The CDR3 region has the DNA TGCAGTGCTTTCAGGGACGCCCAAGAGACCCAGTACTTC.

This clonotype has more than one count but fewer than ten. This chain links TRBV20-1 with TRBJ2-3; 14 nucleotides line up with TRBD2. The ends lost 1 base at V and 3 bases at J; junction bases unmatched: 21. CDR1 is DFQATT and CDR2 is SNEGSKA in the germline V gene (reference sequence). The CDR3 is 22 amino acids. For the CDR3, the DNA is TGCAGTGCTAGAGCCTTGCCCAGACTAGCGGGGGGGTGGGGGTTTAATACAGATACGCAGTATTTT. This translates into CSARALPRLAGGWGFNTDTQYF.

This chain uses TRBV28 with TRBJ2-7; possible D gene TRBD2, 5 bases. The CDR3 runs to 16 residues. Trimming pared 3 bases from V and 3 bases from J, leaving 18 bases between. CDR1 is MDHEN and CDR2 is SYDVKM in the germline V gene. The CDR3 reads CASSFHGRRASYEQYF. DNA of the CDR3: TGTGCCAGCAGTTTTCATGGTCGGCGGGCCAGCTACGAGCAGTACTTC.

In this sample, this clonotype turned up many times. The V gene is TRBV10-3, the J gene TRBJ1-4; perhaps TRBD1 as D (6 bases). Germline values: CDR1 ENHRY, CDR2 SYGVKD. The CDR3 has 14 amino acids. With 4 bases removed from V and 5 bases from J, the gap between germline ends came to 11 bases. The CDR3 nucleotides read TGTGCCATCAGTGGGGGGGGCGCGAATGAAAAACTGTTTTTT. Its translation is CAISGGGANEKLFF.

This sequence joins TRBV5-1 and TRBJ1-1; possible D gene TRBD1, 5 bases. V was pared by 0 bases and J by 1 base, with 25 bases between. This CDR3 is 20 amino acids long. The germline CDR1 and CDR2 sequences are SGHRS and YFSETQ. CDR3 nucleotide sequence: TGCGCCAGCAGCTTGGGGGGGACTCCTAAAGAGTGGCCTCGGAACACTGAAGCTTTCTTT. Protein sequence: CASSLGGTPKEWPRNTEAFF. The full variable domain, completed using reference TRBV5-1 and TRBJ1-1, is KAGVTQTPRYLIKTRGQQVTLSCSPISGHRSVSWYQQTPGQGLQFLFEYFSETQRNKGNFPGRFSGRQFSNSRSEMNVSTLELGDSALYLCASSLGGTPKEWPRNTEAFFGQGTRLTVV.

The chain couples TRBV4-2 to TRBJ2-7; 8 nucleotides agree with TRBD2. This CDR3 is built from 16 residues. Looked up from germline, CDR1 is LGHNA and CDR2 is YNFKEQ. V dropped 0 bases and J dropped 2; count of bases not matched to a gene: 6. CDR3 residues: CASSQESTSATYEQYF. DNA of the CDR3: TGTGCCAGCAGCCAAGAATCGACTAGCGCTACCTACGAGCAGTACTTC.

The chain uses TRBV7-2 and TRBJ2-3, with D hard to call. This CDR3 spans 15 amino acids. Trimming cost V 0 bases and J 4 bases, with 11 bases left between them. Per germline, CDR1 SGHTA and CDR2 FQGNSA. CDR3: CASSLAGPGADTQYF. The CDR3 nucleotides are TGTGCCAGCAGCTTAGCTGGTCCAGGAGCAGATACGCAGTATTTT.

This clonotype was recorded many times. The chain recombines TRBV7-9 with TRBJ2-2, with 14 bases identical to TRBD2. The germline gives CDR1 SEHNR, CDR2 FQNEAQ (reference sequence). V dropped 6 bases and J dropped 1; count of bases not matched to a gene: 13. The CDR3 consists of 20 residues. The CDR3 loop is CASREPGLAGEFGNTGELFF. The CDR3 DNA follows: TGTGCCAGCAGGGAACCGGGACTAGCGGGAGAGTTTGGGAACACCGGGGAGCTGTTTTTT.

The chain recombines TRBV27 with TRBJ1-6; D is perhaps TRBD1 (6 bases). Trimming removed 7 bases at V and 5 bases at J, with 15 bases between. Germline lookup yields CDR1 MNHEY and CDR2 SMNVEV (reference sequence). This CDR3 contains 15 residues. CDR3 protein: CASNVQGRDNSPLHF. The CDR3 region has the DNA TGTGCCAGCAACGTACAGGGAAGGGATAATTCACCCCTCCACTTT.

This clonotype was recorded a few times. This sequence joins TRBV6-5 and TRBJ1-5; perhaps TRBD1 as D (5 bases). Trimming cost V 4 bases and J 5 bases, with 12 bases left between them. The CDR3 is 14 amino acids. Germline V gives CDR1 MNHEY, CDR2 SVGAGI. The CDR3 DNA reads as TGTGCCAGCAGTTCTAGGCCGGGGGATCAGCCCCAGCATTTT. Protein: CASSSRPGDQPQHF.

CDR3 amino acids: CAISEGDSRSGNQPQHF. The CDR3 nucleotides are TGTGCCATCAGTGAAGGTGACAGTCGCTCTGGCAATCAGCCCCAGCATTTT. The rearrangement uses TRBV10-3 and TRBJ1-5, with a possible D match to TRBD1 (5 bases). The CDR3 is 17 amino acids. CDR1 ENHRY and CDR2 SYGVKD come from the germline V gene. The V end lost 3 bases, the J end lost 2 bases, and 17 bases lay between the germline ends.

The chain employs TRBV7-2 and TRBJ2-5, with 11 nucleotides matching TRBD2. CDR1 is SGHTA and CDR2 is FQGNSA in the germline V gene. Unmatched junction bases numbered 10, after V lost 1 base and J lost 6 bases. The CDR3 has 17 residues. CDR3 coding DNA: TGTGCCAGCAGCTTAGTCTGGGTAGCGGGGGGGCGTAAGACCCAGTACTTC. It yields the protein CASSLVWVAGGRKTQYF.

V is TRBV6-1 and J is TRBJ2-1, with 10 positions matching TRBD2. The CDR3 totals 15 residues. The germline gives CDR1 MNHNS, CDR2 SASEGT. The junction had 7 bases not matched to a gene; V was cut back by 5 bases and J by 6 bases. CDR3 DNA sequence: TGTGCCAGCAGTCGAAAGCGGGAGGGCCGCAATGAGCAGTTCTTC. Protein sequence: CASSRKREGRNEQFF.

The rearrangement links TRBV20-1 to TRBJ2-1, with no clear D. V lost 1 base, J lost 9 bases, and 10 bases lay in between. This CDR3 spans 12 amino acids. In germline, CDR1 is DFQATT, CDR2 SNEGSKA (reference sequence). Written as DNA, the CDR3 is TGCAGTGCTAGAGGATTGACCGGTGAGCAGTTCTTC. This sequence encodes CSARGLTGEQFF.

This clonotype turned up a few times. CDR3: CASSPRSGSGETQYF. CDR3 in DNA: TGTGCCAGCTCACCGAGGTCCGGATCGGGGGAGACCCAGTACTTC. The chain joins TRBV18 to TRBJ2-5, with D perhaps matching TRBD2 (5 bases). V lost 3 bases, J lost 5 bases, and 16 bases lay in between. The CDR3 extends over 15 amino acids. The germline V gene has CDR1 KGHSH and CDR2 LQKENI. The complete variable domain, with remaining parts taken from reference TRBV18 and TRBJ2-5, reads NAGVMQNPRHLVRRRGQEARLRCSPMKGHSHVYWYRQLPEEGLKFMVYLQKENIIDESGMPKERFSAEFPKEGPSILRIQQVVRGDSAAYFCASSPRSGSGETQYFGPGTRLLVL.

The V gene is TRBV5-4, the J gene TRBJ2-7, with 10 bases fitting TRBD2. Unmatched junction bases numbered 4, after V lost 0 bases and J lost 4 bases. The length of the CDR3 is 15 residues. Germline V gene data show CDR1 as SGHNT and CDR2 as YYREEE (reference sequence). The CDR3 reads CASSLEVAGGYEQYF. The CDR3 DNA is TGTGCCAGCAGCTTGGAGGTAGCGGGGGGTTACGAGCAGTACTTC.

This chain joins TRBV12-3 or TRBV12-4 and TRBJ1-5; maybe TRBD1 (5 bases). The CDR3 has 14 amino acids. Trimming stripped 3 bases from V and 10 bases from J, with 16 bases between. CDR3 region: CASSLGGFSGPQHF. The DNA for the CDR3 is TGTGCCAGCAGTTTGGGGGGGTTTAGTGGACCCCAGCATTTT.

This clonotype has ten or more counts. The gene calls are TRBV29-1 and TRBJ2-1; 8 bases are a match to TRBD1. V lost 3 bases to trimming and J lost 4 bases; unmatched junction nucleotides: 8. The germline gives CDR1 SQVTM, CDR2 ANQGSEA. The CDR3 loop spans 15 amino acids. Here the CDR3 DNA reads TGCAGCGTTGAGCGAGGATGGGACAGGTACAATGAGCAGTTCTTC. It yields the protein CSVERGWDRYNEQFF.

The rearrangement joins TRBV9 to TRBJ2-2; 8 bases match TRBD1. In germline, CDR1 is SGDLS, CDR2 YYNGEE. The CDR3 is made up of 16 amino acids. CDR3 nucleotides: TGTTATCCGAGATACGGGCAGGGGGCGGACACCGGGGAGCTGTTTTTT. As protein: CYPRYGQGADTGELFF.

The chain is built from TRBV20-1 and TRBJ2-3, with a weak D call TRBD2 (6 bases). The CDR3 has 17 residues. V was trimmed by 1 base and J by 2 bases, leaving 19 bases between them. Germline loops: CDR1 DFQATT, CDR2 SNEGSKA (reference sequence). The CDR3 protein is CSARGRSGDSPTDTQYF. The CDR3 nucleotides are TGCAGTGCTAGAGGCAGGTCTGGGGACTCCCCCACAGATACGCAGTATTTT.

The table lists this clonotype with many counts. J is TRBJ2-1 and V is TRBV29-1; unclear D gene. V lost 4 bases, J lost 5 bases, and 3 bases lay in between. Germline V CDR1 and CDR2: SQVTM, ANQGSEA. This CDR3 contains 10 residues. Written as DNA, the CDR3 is TGCAGCGTTGCTGACAATGAGCAGTTCTTC. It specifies CSVADNEQFF.

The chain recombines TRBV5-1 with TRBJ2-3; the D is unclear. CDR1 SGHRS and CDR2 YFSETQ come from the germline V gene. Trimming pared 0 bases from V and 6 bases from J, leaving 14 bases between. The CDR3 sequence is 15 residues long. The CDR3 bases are TGCGCCAGCAGCTTGGGTTTGATTGGAGCCGATACGCAGTATTTT. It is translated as CASSLGLIGADTQYF. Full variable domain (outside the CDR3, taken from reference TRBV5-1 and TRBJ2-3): KAGVTQTPRYLIKTRGQQVTLSCSPISGHRSVSWYQQTPGQGLQFLFEYFSETQRNKGNFPGRFSGRQFSNSRSEMNVSTLELGDSALYLCASSLGLIGADTQYFGPGTRLTVL.

The CDR3 coding sequence is TGTGCCAGCAGCCAAGAATTGCTGGGGCGGATAGCTTTCTTT. Protein sequence: CASSQELLGRIAFF. The V call is TRBV3-1, the J call TRBJ1-1; TRBD1 might be the D (5 bases). The CDR3 consists of 14 residues. Germline V gene lookup returns CDR1 LGHDT and CDR2 YNNKEL (reference sequence). Trimming took off 0 bases at V and 10 bases at J, with 15 bases between the two ends.

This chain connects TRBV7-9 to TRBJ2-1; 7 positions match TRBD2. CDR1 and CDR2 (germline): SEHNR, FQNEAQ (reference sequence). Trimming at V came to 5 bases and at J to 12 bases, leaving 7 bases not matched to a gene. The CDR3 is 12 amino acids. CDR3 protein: CASSLSRGRQFF. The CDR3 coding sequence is TGTGCCAGCAGCCTCTCCCGCGGGAGGCAGTTCTTC.